A selection of T cell receptor beta chains follows, all from one sample in a study of T cell changes during pregnancy in multiple sclerosis. Libraries were prepared by immunoSEQ multiplex PCR; TCRdb keeps only in-frame clonotypes and omits some of them. This table holds some 40,000 clones, 92% found once. Sequenced here: CD8+ T cells from peripheral blood mononuclear cells, sampled before pregnancy. The receptors were gathered from a female donor with multiple sclerosis, enrolled in a pregnancy study. Each CDR3 is given with its conserved first and last residue. A clone size is listed for some rows: how often the clone was seen (once, few, many), or a class if it is expanded.

TRBJ1-1	-	TRBV27	CASSYGGRTEAFF
TRBJ2-1	-	TRBV13	CASSSLAGGVNEQFF
TRBJ2-1	-	TRBV7-2	CASSLKGGLAAYNEQFF
TRBJ2-2	once	TRBV28	CASSTRQGANTGELFF
TRBJ2-7	-	TRBV5-1	CASSLFQGLTYEQYF
TRBJ2-7	few	TRBV27	CASSPDTPRDEQYF
TRBJ2-5	-	TRBV7-6	CASSLDRASPSQETQYF
TRBJ2-2	-	TRBV4-1	CASSPADAGRANGELFF
TRBJ1-2	-	TRBV6-7	CASSVTRLNYGYTF
TRBJ2-7	-	TRBV2	CASGGRAAVQYF